This T cell receptor (beta chain) originates from a study of T cell changes during pregnancy in multiple sclerosis. Germline CDR1 SGHVS, CDR2 FQNEAQ. V was clipped by 2 bases and J by 6 bases, with 12 bases between them. The CDR3 has 14 residues. Data came from immunoSEQ multiplex PCR; TCRdb stores just in-frame clones and leaves some out. The data contain about 49,000 clones, around 94% of them seen just once; the ten biggest clones take up 4.5% to 5.5%. This sample comprised CD8+ T cells from peripheral blood mononuclear cells, obtained before pregnancy. The chain employs TRBV7-8 and TRBJ2-3, with D unclear. This sequence originates from a female donor with multiple sclerosis, enrolled in a pregnancy study. The CDR3 region is CASSLRSNSDTQYF. CDR3 in DNA: TGTGCCAGCAGCTTAAGATCAAACAGTGATACGCAGTATTTT.